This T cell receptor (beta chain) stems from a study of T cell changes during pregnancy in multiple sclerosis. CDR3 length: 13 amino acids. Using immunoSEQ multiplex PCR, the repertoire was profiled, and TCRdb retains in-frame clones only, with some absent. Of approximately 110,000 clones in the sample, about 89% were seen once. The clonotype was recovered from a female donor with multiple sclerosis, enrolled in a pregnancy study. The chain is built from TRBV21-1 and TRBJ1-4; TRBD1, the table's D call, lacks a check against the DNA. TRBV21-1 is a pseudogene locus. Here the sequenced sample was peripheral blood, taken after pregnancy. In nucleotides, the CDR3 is TGTGCCGGATACAGGGGGAGACATGAAAAACTGTTTTTT. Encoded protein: CAGYRGRHEKLFF.